This is a list of T cell receptor beta chains from one sample in a study of blood T cell repertoires in COVID-19. The method was immunoSEQ multiplex PCR; TCRdb's version includes in-frame clones alone and lacks a portion of them. This repertoire shows some 43,000 clones, about 81% found once; its top ten account for about 4.1%. The material sequenced was peripheral blood. These receptors were taken from a man between 45 and 60 years old with active COVID-19. Each CDR3 is given with its conserved first and last residue. A D gene is named only where the DNA matches it firmly. Expanded clones are given a class, and other clones once, few, many or no size at all.

d_gene	abundance	len	v_gene	j_gene	CDR3aa	CDR3nt
TRBD1	few	14	TRBV19	TRBJ1-5	CASEDRGDHQPQHF	TGTGCCAGTGAGGACAGGGGGGATCATCAGCCCCAGCATTTT
TRBD1	NA	15	TRBV9	TRBJ1-4	CASSPRTGEYEKLFF	TGTGCCAGCAGCCCCCGGACAGGAGAGTATGAAAAACTGTTTTTT
TRBD2	NA	14	TRBV7-7	TRBJ2-5	CASSQTSGQETQYF	TGTGCCAGCAGCCAGACTAGCGGCCAAGAGACCCAGTACTTC
NA	once	14	TRBV6-5	TRBJ1-5	CASTPEGSHQPQHF	TGTGCCAGCACTCCTGAGGGTAGTCATCAGCCCCAGCATTTT
NA	NA	15	TRBV4-3	TRBJ2-1	CASSQGERKLNEQFF	TGCGCCAGCAGCCAAGGCGAGAGAAAGTTGAATGAGCAGTTCTTC
TRBD2	NA	14	TRBV6-2/TRBV6-3	TRBJ2-2	CASSWTSYTGELFF	TGTGCCAGCAGTTGGACTAGCTACACCGGGGAGCTGTTTTTT
NA	NA	16	TRBV2	TRBJ1-1	CASSEIGRRAGGAAFF	TGTGCCAGCAGTGAGATAGGTCGGCGGGCAGGCGGAGCAGCTTTCTTT
NA	NA	14	TRBV28	TRBJ2-7	CATTPFRGSYEQYF	TGTGCCACCACCCCCTTTAGAGGTTCCTACGAGCAGTACTTC
NA	NA	14	TRBV10-1	TRBJ2-5	CASSDRDKQETQYF	TGCGCCAGCAGTGACCGGGACAAACAAGAGACCCAGTACTTC
TRBD1	NA	14	TRBV11-2	TRBJ2-5	CASTTTGAVETQYF	TGTGCCAGTACAACGACAGGGGCGGTAGAGACCCAGTACTTC
NA	NA	15	TRBV28	TRBJ2-7	CASIYARDIVYEQYF	TGTGCCAGCATTTACGCCCGGGACATCGTCTACGAGCAGTACTTC
NA	NA	15	TRBV6-5	TRBJ2-2	CASNRYRRNTGELFF	TGTGCCAGCAACCGATATAGGAGAAACACCGGGGAGCTGTTTTTT
TRBD1	NA	15	TRBV19	TRBJ1-2	CASSRSRDSNYGYTF	TGTGCCAGTAGTCGCAGCCGGGACAGTAACTATGGCTACACCTTC
NA	NA	13	TRBV29-1	TRBJ1-1	CSVEDGRNTEAFF	TGCAGCGTTGAAGATGGCAGGAACACTGAAGCTTTCTTT
TRBD1	few	15	TRBV6-5	TRBJ1-6	CASSLGTGGRSPLHF	TGTGCCAGCAGTTTAGGGACAGGGGGTCGATCACCCCTCCACTTT
NA	NA	15	TRBV2	TRBJ2-4	CASSSPIGSKNIQYF	TGTGCCAGCAGTTCCCCGATAGGGAGCAAAAACATTCAGTACTTC
NA	NA	13	TRBV28	TRBJ2-4	CASEDSLRNIQYF	TGTGCCAGCGAGGACAGCTTAAGAAACATTCAGTACTTC
NA	NA	11	TRBV6-5	TRBJ2-5	CASKNKETQYF	TGTGCCAGCAAAAATAAAGAGACCCAGTACTTC
NA	NA	13	TRBV6-5	TRBJ1-1	CASSTNKNTEAFF	TGTGCCAGCAGTACAAACAAGAACACTGAAGCTTTCTTT
NA	NA	13	TRBV6-2/TRBV6-3	TRBJ2-7	CASSYASSYEQYF	TGTGCCAGCAGTTACGCCAGCTCCTACGAGCAGTACTTC
NA	once	15	TRBV25-1	TRBJ2-2	CASSEFRGVPGELFF	TGTGCCAGCAGTGAATTCCGGGGTGTGCCCGGGGAGCTGTTTTTT
TRBD2	NA	16	TRBV5-1	TRBJ2-5	CASRSESGGPRETQYF	TGCGCCAGCAGATCGGAAAGCGGGGGACCTCGAGAGACCCAGTACTTC
NA	NA	12	TRBV6-4	TRBJ2-7	CASSYPWSEQYF	TGTGCCAGCAGCTACCCTTGGAGCGAGCAGTACTTC
TRBD1	NA	15	TRBV10-3	TRBJ1-4	CAISESGQGNEKLFF	TGTGCCATCAGTGAGTCAGGACAGGGGAATGAAAAACTGTTTTTT
TRBD2	NA	15	TRBV2	TRBJ2-1	CASSDASGGYNEQFF	TGTGCCAGCAGTGACGCTAGCGGGGGTTACAATGAGCAGTTCTTC
NA	few	17	TRBV4-1	TRBJ2-3	CASSQDGGLPRTDTQYF	TGCGCCAGCAGCCAAGATGGTGGACTTCCTAGGACAGATACGCAGTATTTT
NA	NA	14	TRBV7-2	TRBJ2-7	CASSLSTATYEQYF	TGTGCCAGCAGCTTATCCACCGCGACCTACGAGCAGTACTTC
NA	NA	13	TRBV21-1	TRBJ2-7	CASIRERAYEQYF	TGTGCCAGCATTCGGGAAAGAGCCTACGAGCAGTACTTC
NA	NA	16	TRBV4-1	TRBJ2-1	CASSRGWGGADNEQFF	TGCGCCAGCAGCCGCGGCTGGGGGGGGGCAGACAATGAGCAGTTCTTC
NA	NA	17	TRBV11-2	TRBJ2-7	CASSLAPTGYYSYEQYF	TGTGCCAGCAGCTTAGCCCCGACAGGATATTACTCCTACGAGCAGTACTTC
NA	NA	15	TRBV7-2	TRBJ2-1	CASSLGRSRWDEQFF	TGTGCCAGCAGCTTGGGCCGCTCACGGTGGGATGAGCAGTTCTTC
NA	NA	15	TRBV11-2	TRBJ1-4	CASRIAGQSNEKLFF	TGTGCCAGCAGAATAGCGGGACAAAGTAATGAAAAACTGTTTTTT
TRBD1	NA	16	TRBV3-1/TRBV3-2	TRBJ2-1	CASSQDPGTGRNEQFF	TGTGCCAGCAGCCAAGATCCGGGGACAGGGAGGAATGAGCAGTTCTTC
NA	NA	14	TRBV20-1	TRBJ2-3	CSASYRVGTDTQYF	TGCAGTGCTAGTTACAGGGTAGGCACAGATACGCAGTATTTT
NA	NA	15	TRBV6-5	TRBJ2-6	CASSSTESGANVLTF	TGTGCCAGCAGTTCGACGGAGTCTGGGGCCAACGTCCTGACTTTC
NA	once	14	TRBV6-5	TRBJ2-6	CASSGHAGANVLTF	TGTGCCAGCAGCGGACATGCCGGGGCCAACGTCCTGACTTTC
NA	once	14	TRBV12-5	TRBJ2-1	CASGFSGEYNEQFF	TGTGCTAGTGGTTTCTCAGGGGAATACAATGAGCAGTTCTTC
NA	NA	14	TRBV7-9	TRBJ1-1	CASSREGVNTEAFF	TGTGCCAGCAGCAGGGAGGGGGTGAACACTGAAGCTTTCTTT
TRBD1	NA	14	TRBV28	TRBJ1-1	CASSSRGQHTEAFF	TGTGCCAGCAGTTCGAGGGGACAGCACACTGAAGCTTTCTTT
TRBD1	NA	14	TRBV11-2	TRBJ1-5	CASSLSQGDQPQHF	TGTGCCAGCAGCTTGTCTCAGGGGGATCAGCCCCAGCATTTT
NA	NA	17	TRBV11-2	TRBJ2-5	CASSQPYIVRGLETQYF	TGTGCCAGCAGCCAACCGTACATCGTAAGGGGTTTAGAGACCCAGTACTTC
NA	few	15	TRBV2	TRBJ2-1	CASSESGTGYNEQFF	TGTGCCAGCAGTGAAAGCGGGACAGGTTACAATGAGCAGTTCTTC
TRBD2	NA	15	TRBV5-1	TRBJ2-5	CASSLTPGTRETQYF	TGCGCCAGCAGCTTAACCCCCGGGACTAGAGAGACCCAGTACTTC
TRBD1	NA	14	TRBV7-9	TRBJ2-7	CASSPPTGSYEQYF	TGTGCCAGCAGCCCGCCGACAGGGTCCTACGAGCAGTACTTC
NA	NA	12	TRBV10-3	TRBJ1-5	CAISGEGQPQHF	TGTGCCATCAGCGGTGAGGGCCAGCCCCAGCATTTT
TRBD2	once	14	TRBV13	TRBJ2-7	CASSLTSGGDQQYF	TGTGCCAGCAGCTTAACTAGCGGGGGGGACCAGCAGTACTTC
TRBD2	NA	16	TRBV5-4	TRBJ2-1	CASSLELLLGGNEQFF	TGTGCCAGCAGCTTGGAACTTCTGTTGGGGGGGAATGAGCAGTTCTTC
TRBD2	once	16	TRBV3-1/TRBV3-2	TRBJ2-1	CASSYLAGGRSVEQFF	TGTGCCAGCAGCTACCTAGCGGGGGGGCGGTCGGTTGAGCAGTTCTTC
NA	NA	14	TRBV6-2/TRBV6-3	TRBJ2-1	CASSILGSSGEQFF	TGTGCCAGCAGCATTTTGGGGAGTAGCGGTGAGCAGTTCTTC
TRBD2	NA	17	TRBV15	TRBJ2-1	CATSRGPTSGGNNEQFF	TGTGCCACCAGCAGAGGCCCGACTAGCGGGGGGAACAATGAGCAGTTCTTC
NA	few	15	TRBV27	TRBJ2-1	CASSSAGAPYNEQFF	TGTGCCAGCAGTTCCGCGGGGGCCCCTTACAATGAGCAGTTCTTC
TRBD1	NA	13	TRBV6-5	TRBJ1-5	CASTNTGDQPQHF	TGTGCCAGCACTAATACAGGGGACCAGCCCCAGCATTTT
NA	once	20	TRBV5-1	TRBJ2-3	CANLEGWDFNVSTSTDTQYF	TGCGCCAACCTCGAGGGATGGGACTTTAATGTTAGTACGAGCACAGATACGCAGTATTTT